These 27 T cell receptor beta chains came from one sample sequenced in a study of regulatory T cells in long-lasting Graves disease. Investigators prepared the TCR beta libraries by applying iRepertoire HTBI primers and Arm-PCR of CDR3 regions. TCRdb reanalysed the multiplex PCR reads using MiXCR and keeps one entry per CDR3 protein. Among about 420,000 distinct CDR3 sequences, 16% were seen once, and the ten largest hold 23%. The time point denotes: newly diagnosed GD, antithyroid drugs for less than 3 months. TCR sequences were obtained from RNA taken from PBMCs. The sample was also reused in another study, on T cells in Graves' hyperthyroidism and ophthalmopathy.

Source: peripheral blood mononuclear cells (PBMCs), taken at new diagnosis, from a patient treated with antithyroid drugs. The source of these receptors is a woman under 30 with Graves disease.

The sample holds many counts of this clonotype. The rearrangement joins TRBV12-3 or TRBV12-4 to TRBJ2-5; D is unclear. V was pared by 3 bases and J by 9 bases, with 14 bases between. The CDR3 runs to 13 residues. CDR3 region: CASSLGILTSQYF. For the CDR3, the DNA is TGTGCCAGCAGTTTGGGCATCTTGACGTCCCAGTACTTC.

The chain recombines TRBV5-1 with TRBJ2-7; D is uncertain. CDR3 length: 13 amino acids. CDR1 is SGHRS, CDR2 YFSETQ, per germline. Trimming took 4 bases from V and 6 from J, leaving 14 bases between them. The CDR3 spells CASSPDGTGEQYF. The DNA of the CDR3 is TGCGCCAGCAGCCCGGACGGCACTGGCGAGCAGTACTTC.

This chain connects TRBV27 to TRBJ1-2; no definite D call. The CDR3 totals 14 residues. V lost 5 bases to trimming and J lost 6 bases, with 16 bases between them. Germline CDR1 is MNHEY and CDR2 is SMNVEV (reference sequence). CDR3 protein: CASSPRPDPNGYTF. The CDR3 DNA reads TGTGCCAGCAGTCCGCGGCCGGACCCAAATGGCTACACCTTC.

This clonotype was detected ten times or more. This chain joins TRBV12-3 or TRBV12-4 and TRBJ2-2, with D unclear. The V end lost 8 bases, the J end lost 1 base, and 14 bases lay between the germline ends. There are 15 residues in the CDR3. CDR3 nucleotides: TGTGCCAGCCTGAGTGTGCCGCTGAACACCGGGGAGCTGTTTTTT. Its protein product is CASLSVPLNTGELFF.

This clonotype was detected ten times or more. J is TRBJ2-4 and V is TRBV28, with 7 nucleotides matching TRBD1. V lost 5 bases to trimming and J lost 2 bases; unmatched junction nucleotides: 9. CDR3 length: 16 residues. Germline lookup yields CDR1 MDHEN and CDR2 SYDVKM. CDR3 amino acids: CASSPTGVVTKNIQYF. The CDR3 DNA reads as TGTGCCAGCAGTCCAACAGGGGTAGTAACCAAAAACATTCAGTACTTC.

The chain couples TRBV7-3 to TRBJ2-6; D perhaps matches TRBD2 (6 bases). Looked up from germline, CDR1 is SGHTA and CDR2 is FQGTGA. V was shortened by 5 bases and J by 0 bases, with 14 bases between the two germline ends. The CDR3 runs 17 residues. The CDR3 sequence is CASSPQTEGSGANVLTF. CDR3 in DNA: TGTGCCAGCAGCCCCCAAACGGAGGGCTCTGGGGCCAACGTCCTGACTTTC. Full variable domain (missing parts from reference TRBV7-3 and TRBJ2-6): GAGVSQTPSNKVTEKGKYVELRCDPISGHTALYWYRQSLGQGPEFLIYFQGTGAADDSGLPNDRFFAVRPEGSVSTLKIQRTERGDSAVYLCASSPQTEGSGANVLTFGAGSRLTVL.

The chain is built from TRBV28 and TRBJ2-7; 8 nucleotides align to TRBD1. The junction had 7 bases not matched to a gene; V was cut back by 3 bases and J by 3 bases. Germline-derived CDR1 and CDR2 are MDHEN and SYDVKM. There are 15 residues in the CDR3. As DNA, the CDR3 is TGTGCCAGCAGTTTCTCCGATACAGGGGGCTACGAGCAGTACTTC. This codes for CASSFSDTGGYEQYF.

This clonotype was seen a few times. The chain is built from TRBV20-1 and TRBJ2-3; 8 positions agree with TRBD2. The germline CDR1 and CDR2 sequences are DFQATT and SNEGSKA (reference sequence). The V and J ends lost 3 bases and 4 bases, in that order; junction bases with no gene match: 9. This CDR3 comprises 15 residues. The CDR3 reads CSARGASGLADTQYF. Written as DNA, the CDR3 is TGCAGTGCTAGGGGGGCTAGCGGGTTAGCAGATACGCAGTATTTT.

This clonotype was counted ten times or more. V and J are TRBV24-1 and TRBJ2-5, with 8 bases fitting TRBD1. V was pared by 4 bases and J by 4 bases, with 4 bases of the junction left unmatched. In germline, CDR1 is KGHDR, CDR2 SFDVKD. The CDR3 is 14 residues long. CDR3 sequence: CATSDRTGGETQYF. The CDR3 DNA is TGTGCCACCAGTGACCGAACAGGGGGAGAGACCCAGTACTTC.

This clonotype was counted between two and nine times. The chain recombines TRBV7-9 with TRBJ1-1; TRBD1 agrees at 8 bases. This CDR3 has 13 residues. CDR1 SEHNR and CDR2 FQNEAQ come from the germline V gene (reference sequence). J lost 7 bases, V lost 5 bases, and 6 bases had no gene match. CDR3: CASSPGTGHEAFF. CDR3 bases: TGTGCCAGCAGCCCCGGGACAGGTCATGAAGCTTTCTTT.

This clonotype was detected ten times or more. The chain combines TRBV30 with TRBJ2-7; no firm D call. Germline V lookup: CDR1 GTSNPN, CDR2 SVGIG (reference sequence). This CDR3 has 12 amino acids. Trimming took off 4 bases at V and 6 bases at J, with 13 bases between the two ends. CDR3 residues: CAWTGSLVEQYF. The CDR3 DNA reads TGTGCCTGGACGGGCTCTTTGGTCGAGCAGTACTTC.

This clonotype was observed a few times. Compared with germline, one end of the junction differs, possibly owing to a read error. V usage is TRBV7-3 and J usage is TRBJ2-2, with D perhaps TRBD1 (6 bases). Germline values: CDR1 SGHTA, CDR2 FQGTGA. The length of the CDR3 is 15 residues. CDR3 loop: CASSRLGTNTGELFF. DNA of the CDR3: TGCGCCAGCAGCCGCCTTGGGACAAACACCGGGGAGCTGTTTTTT.

This clonotype was recorded at least ten times. The chain links TRBV12-3 or TRBV12-4 to TRBJ2-1, with 7 bases aligning to TRBD2. The CDR3 is 13 amino acids. V was pared by 5 bases and J by 6 bases, with 4 bases of the junction left unmatched. The CDR3 here is CASSPGTTNEQFF. The CDR3 DNA reads as TGTGCCAGCAGTCCAGGGACTACCAATGAGCAGTTCTTC.

This clonotype was seen ten or more times. The V and J genes are TRBV7-2 and TRBJ2-1; D possibly corresponds to TRBD2 (5 bases). Germline CDR1 is SGHTA and CDR2 is FQGNSA. The V end was cut by 0 bases, the J end by 4 bases, with 7 bases between. There are 14 residues in the CDR3. CDR3 in DNA: TGTGCCAGCAGCTTAGCGAGGGAATACAATGAGCAGTTCTTC. Its protein product is CASSLAREYNEQFF. The whole variable domain, filled in from reference TRBV7-2 and TRBJ2-1, reads GAGVSQSPSNKVTEKGKDVELRCDPISGHTALYWYRQSLGQGLEFLIYFQGNSAPDKSGLPSDRFSAERTGGSVSTLTIQRTQQEDSAVYLCASSLAREYNEQFFGPGTRLTVL.

This chain uses TRBV3-1 with TRBJ2-2; D might be TRBD1 (5 bases). The CDR3 consists of 17 residues. The germline V gene has CDR1 LGHDT and CDR2 YNNKEL (reference sequence). The V and J ends lost 4 bases and 2 bases respectively, with 17 bases between them. CDR3 DNA: TGTGCCAGCAGCCGTTTCGGACACTCGATTAACACCGGGGAGCTGTTTTTT. The encoded protein is CASSRFGHSINTGELFF. Based on the CDR3 plus reference TRBV3-1 and TRBJ2-2, the full variable domain is DTAVSQTPKYLVTQMGNDKSIKCEQNLGHDTMYWYKQDSKKFLKIMFSYNNKELIINETVPNRFSPKSPDKAHLNLHINSLELGDSAVYFCASSRFGHSINTGELFFGEGSRLTVL.

This clonotype was recorded at least ten times. Sequence at one end of the junction differs from germline and may be a read error. The chain recombines TRBV5-1 with TRBJ1-5; TRBD1 matches 10 bases. The CDR3 runs 14 residues. Germline CDR1 is SGHRS and CDR2 is YFSETQ. CDR3 loop: CASSPDRGNQPQHF. DNA for the CDR3: TGTGCCAGCAGCCCGGACAGGGGGAATCAGCCCCAGCATTTT. Full variable domain (remainder filled in from reference TRBV5-1 and TRBJ1-5): KAGVTQTPRYLIKTRGQQVTLSCSPISGHRSVSWYQQTPGQGLQFLFEYFSETQRNKGNFPGRFSGRQFSNSRSEMNVSTLELGDSALYLCASSPDRGNQPQHFGDGTRLSIL.

In its sample, this clonotype was seen many times. This chain joins TRBV3-1 and TRBJ2-1, with 9 bases matching TRBD1. The junction had 6 bases not matched to a gene; V was cut back by 3 bases and J by 0 bases. Looked up from germline, CDR1 is LGHDT and CDR2 is YNNKEL (reference sequence). The CDR3 is 17 residues long. As DNA, the CDR3 is TGTGCCAGCAGCCACCAGGACAGGGGACTCTCCTACAATGAGCAGTTCTTC. Translating gives CASSHQDRGLSYNEQFF.

V usage is TRBV7-2 and J usage is TRBJ2-5, with D perhaps matching TRBD1 (6 bases). This CDR3 has 14 amino acids. CDR1 is SGHTA and CDR2 is FQGNSA in the germline V gene. V was cut by 5 bases and J by 1 base, with 11 bases left in between. This CDR3 reads CASSTDRTQETQYF. CDR3 DNA sequence: TGTGCCAGCAGCACAGACAGGACCCAAGAGACCCAGTACTTC.

This clonotype came up once. A much more abundant neighbour one base away suggests this may be a read error. The J gene is TRBJ2-4, the V gene TRBV5-1; D might be TRBD1 or TRBD2, each matching 7 bases. The CDR3 has 17 residues. Germline loops: CDR1 SGHRS, CDR2 YFSETQ. CDR3 DNA sequence: TGTGCCAGCAGAAAAGGGGGCGGGAGCTTAGCCAAAAACATTGAGTACTTC. It specifies CASRKGGGSLAKNIEYF.

This rearrangement joins TRBV28 to TRBJ1-2; D unclear. With 6 bases removed from V and 6 bases from J, the gap between germline ends came to 11 bases. Germline V gene sequence: CDR1 MDHEN, CDR2 SYDVKM. CDR3 size: 12 residues. This CDR3 reads CASRELNHGYTF. The CDR3 coding sequence is TGTGCCAGCAGGGAGTTAAACCATGGCTACACCTTC.

This clonotype was counted only a few times. This sequence joins TRBV28 and TRBJ2-1; D gene unclear. CDR1 and CDR2 from the germline V gene are MDHEN and SYDVKM. V lost 7 bases, J lost 9 bases, and 13 bases lay in between. There are 12 residues in the CDR3. The CDR3 protein is CASTTVKSEQFF. The CDR3 DNA reads as TGTGCCAGCACCACTGTGAAGTCTGAGCAGTTCTTC.

This clonotype was found many times. The rearrangement uses TRBV29-1 and TRBJ2-3, with TRBD2 identical over 14 bases. Germline loops: CDR1 SQVTM, CDR2 ANQGSEA. This CDR3 region has 16 residues. Germline trimming cut 1 base from V and 4 bases from J; bases unmatched to any gene: 4. CDR3 region: CSVEGPGLAGADTQYF. The CDR3 region has the DNA TGCAGCGTTGAAGGACCGGGACTAGCGGGAGCAGATACGCAGTATTTT.

This clonotype was detected a few times. This rearrangement joins TRBV7-9 to TRBJ2-5; D unclear. The germline V gene encodes CDR1 SEHNR and CDR2 FQNEAQ (reference sequence). V lost 0 bases and J 2 bases, leaving 10 bases between the germline ends. The CDR3 has 15 residues. CDR3 amino acids: CASSLAPTQQETQYF. CDR3 in DNA: TGTGCCAGCAGCTTAGCGCCGACACAACAAGAGACCCAGTACTTC.

At least ten counts were recorded for this clonotype. Here the CDR3 reads CASSLFGGANTGELFF. The DNA for the CDR3 is TGTGCCAGCAGTTTATTCGGGGGCGCGAACACCGGGGAGCTGTTTTTT. The chain joins TRBV27 to TRBJ2-2; the D call may be TRBD1 or TRBD2 (6 bases each). Germline-derived CDR1 and CDR2 are MNHEY and SMNVEV (reference sequence). V was cut by 1 base and J by 0 bases, with 9 bases left in between. This CDR3 comprises 16 residues.

To note about this clonotype: With a far larger clone one base away, a read error is the likely cause. This rearrangement joins TRBV20-1 to TRBJ2-1, with 7 bases lining up with TRBD2. V was pared by 1 base and J by 10 bases, with 7 bases of the junction left unmatched. The CDR3 totals 13 residues. The germline V gene encodes CDR1 DFQATT and CDR2 SNEGSKA (reference sequence). The CDR3 DNA reads as TGCAGTGCTAGAGGAGAGCGGGACTACGAGCAGTTCTTC. It codes for CSARGERDYEQFF.

This clonotype was seen repeatedly, ten times or more. The rearrangement joins TRBV7-6 to TRBJ2-5; 7 bases agree with TRBD2. Germline trimming cut 0 bases from V and 7 bases from J; bases unmatched to any gene: 8. Germline lookup yields CDR1 SGHVS and CDR2 FNYEAQ. CDR3 length: 15 amino acids. CDR3 sequence reads: CASSLAQKGEGTQYF. For the CDR3, the DNA is TGTGCCAGCAGCTTAGCGCAAAAAGGGGAGGGGACCCAGTACTTC.

The genes are TRBV4-1 and TRBJ1-4, with 10 bases identical to TRBD1. After removal of 4 bases from V and 7 bases from J, the junction contained 9 bases not matched to a gene. The CDR3 spans 16 residues. Germline V lookup: CDR1 MGHRA, CDR2 YSYEKL. The CDR3 nucleotides are TGCGCCAGCAGCCGAGGACAGGGGGGGATCGCTGAAAAACTGTTTTTT. It specifies CASSRGQGGIAEKLFF.